These 10 T cell receptor beta chains share one sample of origin, sequenced in a study of PD-1 blockade in classical Hodgkin lymphoma. Indicated time point: cycle 4 day 1 (C4D1), after more than five weeks of nivolumab. Every patient was affected by relapse after autologous stem cell transplantation, while exposure to brentuximab vedotin was not uniform. Clones were read by immunoSEQ multiplex PCR, and TCRdb kept only the in-frame ones, dropping some. The repertoire includes approximately 90,000 clones, 83% of them detected once, and over 15% sits in the top ten. Source: peripheral blood mononuclear cells (PBMCs), taken before the fourth cycle of nivolumab. These receptors were collected from a human donor with classical Hodgkin lymphoma.

This chain connects TRBV6-5 to TRBJ2-1; D may be TRBD2 (6 bases). CDR3 length: 15 amino acids. Trimming stripped 5 bases from V and 5 bases from J, with 16 bases between. CDR1 is MNHEY and CDR2 is SVGAGI in the germline V gene. The CDR3 reads CASSLRDSANNEQFF. DNA for the CDR3: TGTGCCAGCAGTCTCCGGGACTCTGCTAACAATGAGCAGTTCTTC.

This clone was observed once. The V gene is TRBV5-6, the J gene TRBJ1-3, with TRBD1 as a possible D gene (5 bases). Germline V gene lookup returns CDR1 SGHDT and CDR2 YYEEEE. This CDR3 contains 17 residues. Trimming stripped 3 bases from V and 0 bases from J, with 16 bases between. DNA for the CDR3: TGTGCCAGCAGCTCGCCTCCGGGACGAGGCTCTGGAAACACCATATATTTT. Translation gives CASSSPPGRGSGNTIYF.

V usage is TRBV4-1 and J usage is TRBJ2-7; 8 nucleotides align to TRBD2. Germline V CDR1 and CDR2: MGHRA, YSYEKL. Germline trimming cut 4 bases from V and 4 bases from J; bases unmatched to any gene: 9. This CDR3 spans 15 amino acids. This chain's CDR3 is CASSRHGAGEYEQYF. The CDR3 bases are TGCGCCAGCAGCCGCCATGGAGCGGGAGAGTACGAGCAGTACTTC.

This chain joins TRBV7-2 and TRBJ2-3; D unresolved. The CDR3 is made up of 13 amino acids. V lost 5 bases and J lost 6, with 12 bases in between. CDR1 and CDR2 (germline): SGHTA, FQGNSA. CDR3 residues: CASSPRLSDTQYF. The CDR3 region has the DNA TGTGCCAGCAGCCCCCGGCTGTCTGATACGCAGTATTTT.

The genes are TRBV19 and TRBJ2-5; D unresolved. The CDR3 length is 11 residues. V was shortened by 5 bases and J by 4 bases, with 5 bases between the two germline ends. The germline CDR1 and CDR2 sequences are LNHDA and SQIVND (reference sequence). CDR3 bases: TGTGCCAGTAGTGAGGCAGAGACCCAGTACTTC. As protein: CASSEAETQYF.

The V and J genes are TRBV2 and TRBJ2-5; weak D call: TRBD2 (5 bases). V was pared by 5 bases and J by 7 bases, with 8 bases between. Looked up from germline, CDR1 is SNHLY and CDR2 is FYNNEI. The CDR3 length is 11 residues. CDR3 sequence: CASSLRGTQYF. The DNA of the CDR3 is TGTGCCAGCAGTCTTCGGGGGACCCAGTACTTC.

This clone came up a few times. This chain uses TRBV5-4 with TRBJ1-2; 8 bases match TRBD1. This CDR3 is 14 amino acids long. Trimming took 4 bases from V and 6 from J; bases not matched to a gene: 8. CDR1 is SGHNT and CDR2 is YYREEE in the germline V gene (reference sequence). Here the CDR3 DNA reads TGTGCCAGCAGCCCCTGGACAGGGCAAGATGGCTACACCTTC. Amino acids: CASSPWTGQDGYTF.

The rearrangement joins TRBV19 to TRBJ2-2; D is unresolved. The CDR3 totals 11 residues. The V end lost 9 bases, the J end lost 3 bases, and 5 bases lay between the germline ends. CDR1 LNHDA and CDR2 SQIVND come from the germline V gene (reference sequence). CDR3 region: CASSYTGELFF. For the CDR3, the DNA is TGTGCCAGCTCATACACCGGGGAGCTGTTTTTT.

This clone was recorded a few times. The chain has TRBV28 and TRBJ1-2; D might be TRBD1 (6 bases). The germline V and J ends were trimmed by 3 bases and 4 bases, with 18 bases remaining between them. The CDR3 covers 16 residues. The germline CDR1 and CDR2 sequences are MDHEN and SYDVKM. CDR3 residues: CASSFQGHPLGYGYTF. The CDR3 region has the DNA TGTGCCAGCAGTTTCCAGGGACACCCACTTGGCTATGGCTACACCTTC.

The CDR3 bases are TGTGCCATCAAATCTTGGGCTAGCGGGAGGTCCTACAATGAGCAGTTCTTC. Translation: CAIKSWASGRSYNEQFF. The V call is TRBV10-3, the J call TRBJ2-1, with TRBD2 identical over 11 bases. CDR1 is ENHRY, CDR2 SYGVKD, per germline. This CDR3 has 17 residues. V lost 7 bases, J lost 1 base, and 9 bases stayed unmatched.